A selection of T cell receptor beta chains follows, all from one sample in a study of identical twins. In TCRdb, the 5' RACE reads were re-called with MiXCR into one record per CDR3 protein. In the table there are approximately 670,000 distinct CDR3 sequences, around 6.1% of which are singletons. Sequencing was carried out using naive T cells sorted from blood. These receptors were obtained from a man younger than 35 in good health. CDR3s include the opening cysteine and the closing phenylalanine or tryptophan. Each record gives: J gene, V gene, D gene, clone size, CDR3 DNA, CDR3 protein. The D gene is left open where the match is weak. The size of a clone is reported for some rows only, either as once, few or many, or as a class for expanded clones.

TRBJ1-1 TRBV6-5 - few TGTGCCAGCAGTTACTTGAGTGGAAACCTGAACACTGAAGCTTTCTTT CASSYLSGNLNTEAFF
TRBJ2-1 TRBV24-1 TRBD2 many TGTGCCACCAGTGATAAGGGACTAGCGGGTTACAATGAGCAGTTCTTC CATSDKGLAGYNEQFF
TRBJ2-3 TRBV12-3/TRBV12-4 - many TGTGCCAGCAGTTTAAACGGCGGAAGCACAGATACGCAGTATTTT CASSLNGGSTDTQYF
TRBJ2-5 TRBV5-1 - few TGCGCCAGCTGTACGAAGCCTCTGGAGACCCAGTACTTC CASCTKPLETQYF
TRBJ1-2 TRBV7-9 - few TGTGCCAGCAGCCAGATACAGGGTGGCTACACCTTC CASSQIQGGYTF
TRBJ2-7 TRBV4-2 - many TGTGCCAGCAGCCAGAAAGCGGAGGGGGACTACGAGCAGTACTTC CASSQKAEGDYEQYF
TRBJ2-5 TRBV5-1 - many TGCGCCAGCAGCTTGGCCGCGTCGAGGCAAGAGACCCAGTACTTC CASSLAASRQETQYF
TRBJ2-2 TRBV29-1 TRBD1 many TGCAGCGTCAGACCCTTCACAGGGGTTGATGGCACCGGGGAGCTGTTTTTT CSVRPFTGVDGTGELFF
TRBJ1-5 TRBV6-1 - many TGTGCCAGCAGAGGGATGGGCAATCAGCCCCAGCATTTT CASRGMGNQPQHF
TRBJ1-1 TRBV7-2 - - TGTGCCAGCAGCTTAGCTTTGGGTTTGGGGCACACTGAAGCTTTCTTT CASSLALGLGHTEAFF
TRBJ2-7 TRBV4-2 TRBD1 few TGTGCCAGCAGCCAAGAGGAGGGACAGGGGGTGGACGAGCAGTACTTC CASSQEEGQGVDEQYF
TRBJ2-5 TRBV21-1 - - TGTGCCAGCAGCAAAGCGCTTTGGGACCTCCGACTAGCGGGAGCCGCGAAGACCCAGTACTTC CASSKALWDLRLAGAAKTQYF
TRBJ2-1 TRBV27 - few TGTGCCAGCAGTTTACCACCTCACTATCCGGGAAGACAGTTCTTC CASSLPPHYPGRQFF
TRBJ2-1 TRBV14 - few TGTGCCAGCAGCCAGCTTACAGTATCCAATGAGCAGTTCTTC CASSQLTVSNEQFF
TRBJ1-2 TRBV12-3/TRBV12-4 - few TGTGCCAGCAGTTTATTTGGCCAGGCTTATGGCTACACCTTC CASSLFGQAYGYTF
TRBJ2-1 TRBV21-1 - few TGTGCCAGCAGCAAAGTAAAAATCGGGACAGGGGACTACAATGAGCAGTTCTTC CASSKVKIGTGDYNEQFF
TRBJ2-1 TRBV5-1 - many TGCGCCAGCAGCTTGTTCGAGCGGCGACGGCACAATGAGCAGTTCTTC CASSLFERRRHNEQFF
TRBJ2-1 TRBV10-3 TRBD2 many TGTGCCATCAGCGATCTAGCGGGAGTTAACAATGAGCAGTTCTTC CAISDLAGVNNEQFF
TRBJ2-7 TRBV20-1 - - TGCAGTGCTAGAGGTCAGCACGAGCAGTACTTC CSARGQHEQYF
TRBJ2-1 TRBV11-2 - many TGTGCCAGCAGCTTAGTTTTACCTCAGTTCTTC CASSLVLPQFF
TRBJ2-1 TRBV24-1 TRBD1 few TGTGCCACCAGTGTTGGACAGGGACAGTACAATGAGCAGTTCTTC CATSVGQGQYNEQFF
TRBJ1-2 TRBV12-3/TRBV12-4 - few TGTGCCAGCAGGGGTCGGGGGCCTAACCCCTCAAATTATGGCTACACCTTC CASRGRGPNPSNYGYTF
TRBJ2-1 TRBV11-2 TRBD1 few TGTGCCAGCAGGAAACCGGGACAGGGGAATAGCAATGAGCAGTTCTTC CASRKPGQGNSNEQFF
TRBJ2-7 TRBV12-3/TRBV12-4 - many TGTGCCAGCAGTTCGGAAGGCACAGTAACCTACGAGCAGTACTTC CASSSEGTVTYEQYF
TRBJ2-1 TRBV5-1 - many TGCGCCAGCAGCTCTGGATCTAGCTCCTACAATGAGCAGTTCTTC CASSSGSSSYNEQFF